This T cell receptor (beta chain) came from a study of cytomegalovirus exposure and HLA in healthy donors. Points on this clone: Its antigen is unidentified.

The CDR3 spans 13 residues. Trimming stripped 11 bases from V and 3 bases from J, with 16 bases between. The V gene's germline CDR1 is SNHLY and CDR2 FYNNEI. This PCR relied on a set of 60 Vbeta primers and 13 Jbeta primers. The method was immunoSEQ multiplex PCR; TCRdb's version includes in-frame clones alone and lacks a portion of them. The sample records around 92,000 clones, approximately 80% being singletons. Overall study findings and caveats: Despite most TCR sequences being rare, some public TCRs occurred in many donors.

This rearrangement joins TRBV2 to TRBJ1-1; unclear D gene. Sequencing was carried out using PBMCs. The TCR comes from a man in his late teens or twenties in good health and CMV-seronegative. Here the CDR3 reads CAGRGQLHTEAFF. The CDR3 DNA sequence: TGTGCCGGTCGTGGGCAGCTCCACACTGAAGCTTTCTTT.